These 14 T cell receptor beta chains came from one sample sequenced in a study of regulatory T cells in long-lasting Graves disease. Sample time point: persistent/refractory GD, antithyroid drugs over 5 years with positive TRAb. The TCR library was made from RNA that had been extracted from PBMCs in TRIzol. Construction of TCR beta libraries relied on iRepertoire HTBI primers and on Arm-PCR targeting CDR3 regions. Each CDR3 protein gets one entry after TCRdb re-called the multiplex PCR reads with MiXCR. The data contain 700,000 or so distinct CDR3 sequences, approximately 31% of them seen just once; the ten biggest clones take up about two fifths. Specimen: peripheral blood mononuclear cells (PBMCs), collected when the disease was refractory, from a patient treated with antithyroid drugs. The receptors here all came from a female donor with Graves disease.

The rearrangement links TRBV20-1 to TRBJ1-5; perhaps TRBD1 as D (5 bases). From germline, CDR1 is DFQATT and CDR2 SNEGSKA (reference sequence). V lost 6 bases and J 0 bases, leaving 12 bases between the germline ends. CDR3 length: 14 residues. The CDR3 nucleotides are TGCAGTGCAGGGGACGGGTATAGCAATCAGCCCCAGCATTTT. This gives the protein CSAGDGYSNQPQHF.

This chain links TRBV30 with TRBJ2-7; D unresolved. Germline lookup yields CDR1 GTSNPN and CDR2 SVGIG (reference sequence). The CDR3 is made up of 13 amino acids. Trimming removed 8 bases from V and 3 bases from J, with 17 bases in between. The CDR3 coding sequence is TGTGCCGGTCAGCTAGACTCAGGCTACGAGCAGTACTTC. This sequence encodes CAGQLDSGYEQYF.

A few counts support this clonotype. The rearrangement links TRBV10-3 to TRBJ2-7; TRBD1 matches at 7 bases. J gave up 3 bases and V 4 bases, and 15 bases lay outside the gene matches. In germline, CDR1 is ENHRY, CDR2 SYGVKD. This CDR3 has 17 amino acids. DNA for the CDR3: TGTGCCATCAGTGTATACCCGAGGGGGCGAGCCGTCTACGAGCAGTACTTC. Translated: CAISVYPRGRAVYEQYF.

V gene TRBV14 combines with J gene TRBJ2-5; weak D call: TRBD2 (5 bases). Germline CDR1 SGHDN, CDR2 FVKESK. With 3 bases removed from V and 5 bases from J, the gap between germline ends came to 22 bases. The CDR3 has 17 amino acids. CDR3 coding DNA: TGTGCCAGCAGCCATACTCCCCTTTTGACCCGAGGGGAGACCCAGTACTTC. Amino acid sequence: CASSHTPLLTRGETQYF.

The chain combines TRBV28 with TRBJ2-7, with 7 positions matching TRBD1. Germline V gene sequence: CDR1 MDHEN, CDR2 SYDVKM. The CDR3 is made up of 15 amino acids. Trimming at V came to 5 bases and at J to 3 bases, leaving 10 bases not matched to a gene. CDR3 region: CASSPPGQTIYEQYF. The CDR3 DNA reads as TGTGCCAGCAGTCCTCCGGGACAGACTATCTACGAGCAGTACTTC. Supplemented by reference TRBV28 and TRBJ2-7, the full variable domain reads DVKVTQSSRYLVKRTGEKVFLECVQDMDHENMFWYRQDPGLGLRLIYFSYDVKMKEKGDIPEGYSVSREKKERFSLILESASTNQTSMYLCASSPPGQTIYEQYFGPGTRLTVT.

This chain uses TRBV9 with TRBJ2-1; 7 bases map to TRBD2. The V gene's germline CDR1 is SGDLS and CDR2 YYNGEE. The CDR3 runs 11 residues. With 2 bases clipped from V and 11 bases from J, the junction kept 1 base outside the gene matches. The CDR3 DNA is TGTGCCAGCAGCGTTGGGACTAAGCAGTTCTTC. It is translated as CASSVGTKQFF.

The rearrangement joins TRBV12-3 or TRBV12-4 to TRBJ1-5; D is undetermined. Trimming cost V 8 bases and J 1 base, with 12 bases left between them. The CDR3 has 14 residues. This chain's CDR3 is CASASGESNQPQHF. Here the CDR3 DNA reads TGTGCCAGCGCCAGTGGGGAGAGCAATCAGCCCCAGCATTTT.

This clonotype was recorded a few times. The chain is built from TRBV6-5 and TRBJ1-4, with D tentatively TRBD1 (6 bases). Germline V lookup: CDR1 MNHEY, CDR2 SVGAGI. V lost 2 bases and J lost 7, with 17 bases in between. The CDR3 contains 16 residues. CDR3 protein: CASSYAGQPGREKLFF. CDR3 bases: TGTGCCAGCAGTTACGCCGGACAGCCCGGACGTGAAAAACTGTTTTTT.

J is TRBJ1-6 and V is TRBV5-4; D uncertain. Germline V gene data show CDR1 as SGHNT and CDR2 as YYREEE (reference sequence). The CDR3 runs to 15 residues. V lost 0 bases and J lost 6, with 10 bases in between. As DNA, the CDR3 is TGTGCCAGCAGCTTGGCCGGGAAGACTAATTCACCCCTCCACTTT. Its protein is CASSLAGKTNSPLHF.

The table lists this clonotype with many counts. V and J are TRBV28 and TRBJ2-5; 9 nucleotides line up with TRBD1. Germline values: CDR1 MDHEN, CDR2 SYDVKM. The length of the CDR3 is 13 residues. V lost 5 bases to trimming and J lost 4 bases; unmatched junction nucleotides: 2. The CDR3 reads CASSGQGRETQYF. In DNA form, the CDR3 reads TGTGCCAGCAGTGGACAGGGGAGAGAGACCCAGTACTTC.

This chain joins TRBV10-3 and TRBJ2-7; D uncertain. CDR3 length equals 13 residues. The germline V and J ends were trimmed by 3 bases and 2 bases, with 8 bases remaining between them. Looked up from germline, CDR1 is ENHRY and CDR2 is SYGVKD. The CDR3 region has the DNA TGTGCCATCAGTGACAGGCTTCCCTACGAGCAGTACTTC. It translates to CAISDRLPYEQYF.

This clonotype was counted between two and nine times. The V gene is TRBV13, the J gene TRBJ2-7; 7 bases match TRBD2. Germline CDR1 and CDR2: PRHDT and FYEKMQ (reference sequence). V trimming: 5 bases; J trimming: 5 bases; junction bases outside the gene matches: 12. The CDR3 consists of 15 residues. CDR3 nucleotide sequence: TGTGCCAGCAGCCCACCAGCGGGGTCTTTCGACGAGCAGTACTTC. Protein product: CASSPPAGSFDEQYF.

This clonotype was counted ten times or more. The chain joins TRBV28 to TRBJ1-2; unclear D gene. There are 16 residues in the CDR3. The V end was cut by 4 bases, the J end by 4 bases, with 19 bases between. Germline CDR1 is MDHEN and CDR2 is SYDVKM. As DNA, the CDR3 is TGTGCCAGCAGTTCTTCAATCCTCCCTAGGAGCTATGGCTACACCTTC. Its translation is CASSSSILPRSYGYTF.

This clonotype was observed a single time. V is TRBV5-1 and J is TRBJ1-4; D might be TRBD1 (5 bases). The CDR3 consists of 15 residues. Deletions cut 3 bases from V and 0 bases from J, with 9 bases between. Per germline, CDR1 SGHRS and CDR2 YFSETQ. CDR3 protein: CASSWWGSTNEKLFF. The CDR3 bases are TGCGCCAGCAGCTGGTGGGGGTCAACTAATGAAAAACTGTTTTTT.